The rows below give T cell receptor beta chains drawn from one sample of a study of T cell responses to AZD1222 COVID-19 vaccine. Measured with immunoSEQ multiplex PCR; TCRdb has only the in-frame clones, and not every one. The table shows around 52,000 clones, with roughly 86% occurring only once. The sequenced sample was peripheral blood, obtained on day 0 of AZD1222 vaccination. These receptors were taken from an adult in good health. Each CDR3 is given with its conserved first and last residue. A D gene is named only where the DNA matches it firmly. Size tells how often a clone was seen (once, few, many) or the class of an expanded clone, and some rows leave it out.

j_call d_call v_call clone_size cdr3_length cdr3_nt cdr3_aa
TRBJ1-1 . TRBV5-1 . 15 TGCGCCAGCAGCCCCGATGGGGGCGGTATCACTGAAGCTTTCTTT CASSPDGGGITEAFF
TRBJ2-7 . TRBV4-3 . 13 TGCGCCAGCAGCCAAGACCTACCCTACGAGCAGTACTTC CASSQDLPYEQYF
TRBJ1-3 . TRBV4-3 . 15 TGCGCCAGCAGCCCAGGGCGGTCCTCTGGAAACACCATATATTTT CASSPGRSSGNTIYF
TRBJ1-2 . TRBV5-1 . 13 TGCGCCAGCAGCTTGACAGGGTCCTATGGCTACACCTTC CASSLTGSYGYTF
TRBJ2-7 TRBD1 TRBV6-5 . 15 TGTGCCAGCACCCAAGGCACAGGGGGCTCGGGAGAGCAGTACTTC CASTQGTGGSGEQYF
TRBJ2-7 . TRBV6-9 . 17 TGTGCCAGCAGTTGCCTCTACCCTATGCAGGGGAACTACGAGCAGTACTTC CASSCLYPMQGNYEQYF
TRBJ2-2 . TRBV19 . 18 TGTGCCAGTAGTATACTCGGTTGGGCTCAGGAGAACACCGGGGAGCTGTTTTTT CASSILGWAQENTGELFF
TRBJ2-4 . TRBV7-2 . 15 TGTGCCAGCAGCCCTATGGGGGCTGCCAAAAACATTCAGTACTTC CASSPMGAAKNIQYF
TRBJ2-1 . TRBV7-2 . 16 TGTGCCAGCAGCTTAGGGGGAGACCCCGGAGCCGATGAGCAGTTCTTC CASSLGGDPGADEQFF
TRBJ2-7 TRBD1 TRBV9 . 13 TGTGCCAGCAGCCGGACAGGATCCTACGAGCAGTACTTC CASSRTGSYEQYF
TRBJ2-5 TRBD1 TRBV5-1 . 16 TGCGCCAGCAGCCTATCCGACAGGGTGGGTCAAGAGACCCAGTACTTC CASSLSDRVGQETQYF
TRBJ2-5 . TRBV2 . 10 TGTGCCAGCGGCGATGAGACCCAGTACTTC CASGDETQYF
TRBJ1-4 . TRBV29-1 once 13 TGCAGCGTTGAGCGGTGGGGGGACGAAAAACTGTTTTTT CSVERWGDEKLFF
TRBJ1-1 . TRBV10-3 . 14 TGTGCCATCAGTGATTATGGTAGGGACACTGAAGCTTTCTTT CAISDYGRDTEAFF
TRBJ2-2 TRBD2 TRBV25-1 . 18 TGTGCCAGCAGTGAGGCGGCATCTAGCGGGGATTTGACCGGGGAGCTGTTTTTT CASSEAASSGDLTGELFF
TRBJ1-2 . TRBV12-3/TRBV12-4 . 13 TGTGCCAGCAGTTTCGCAGTAACGGATGGCTACACCTTC CASSFAVTDGYTF
TRBJ1-2 . TRBV19 . 13 TGTGCCAGTAGCTTTGCGGGTACACCTGCGTGGACCTTC CASSFAGTPAWTF
TRBJ1-1 . TRBV7-9 . 14 TGTGCCAGCAGCTCATACAGGGCCGACACTGAAGCTTTCTTT CASSSYRADTEAFF
TRBJ2-1 TRBD2 TRBV7-3 . 18 TGTGCCAGCAGCTCCCCCCCCGATCTAGCGGAATCCTACAATGAGCAGTTCTTC CASSSPPDLAESYNEQFF
TRBJ1-5 . TRBV15 . 15 TGTGCCACCAGCAGGGACCTTACAGGGAATCAGCCCCAGCATTTT CATSRDLTGNQPQHF
TRBJ2-3 TRBD2 TRBV12-3/TRBV12-4 . 12 TGTGCCAGCAGTATAGCGGGAGGGGGCAAGTATTTT CASSIAGGGKYF
TRBJ1-2 TRBD1 TRBV28 . 13 TGTGCCAGCAAACAGGGGGTGTGGTATGGCTACACCTTC CASKQGVWYGYTF
TRBJ2-7 . TRBV2 . 16 TGTGCCAGCAGTGAATTTCCCGGGGCCCGGGGCTACGAGCAGTACTTC CASSEFPGARGYEQYF
TRBJ2-6 . TRBV4-1 . 15 TGCGCCAGCAGCCAACCCACTTCTGGGGCCAACGTCCTGACTTTC CASSQPTSGANVLTF
TRBJ2-7 . TRBV3-1/TRBV3-2 few 16 TGTGCCAGCAGCCAAGTGGGTGAGCGTGGCTCCTACGAGCAGTACTTC CASSQVGERGSYEQYF
TRBJ2-1 . TRBV5-5 . 17 TGTGCCACCAAACCTTTAGTTGACCTCTGGGATGACAATGAGCAGTTCTTC CATKPLVDLWDDNEQFF